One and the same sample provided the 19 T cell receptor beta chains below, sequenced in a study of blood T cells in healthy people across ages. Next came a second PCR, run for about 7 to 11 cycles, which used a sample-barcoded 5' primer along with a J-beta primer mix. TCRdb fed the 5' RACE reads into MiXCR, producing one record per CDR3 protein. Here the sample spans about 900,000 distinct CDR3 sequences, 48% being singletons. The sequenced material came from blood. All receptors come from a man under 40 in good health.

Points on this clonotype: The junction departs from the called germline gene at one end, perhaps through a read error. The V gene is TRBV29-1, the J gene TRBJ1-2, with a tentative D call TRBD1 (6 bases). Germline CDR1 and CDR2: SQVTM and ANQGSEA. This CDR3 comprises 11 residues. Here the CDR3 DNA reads TGCAGCGCTGAAAAGGGGGGTGGCTACACCTTC. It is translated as CSAEKGGGYTF.

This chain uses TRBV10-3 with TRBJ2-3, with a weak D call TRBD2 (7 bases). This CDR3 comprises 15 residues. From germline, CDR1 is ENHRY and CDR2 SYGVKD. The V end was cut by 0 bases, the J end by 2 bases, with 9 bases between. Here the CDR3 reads CAISESGGHTDTQYF. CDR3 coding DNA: TGTGCCATCAGTGAGTCGGGGGGGCACACAGATACGCAGTATTTT.

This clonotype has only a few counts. The DNA for the CDR3 is TGTGCCAGCAGCTTAGAGGGTTTAGGGGGAGGAAGCTCCTACAATGAGCAGTTCTTC. Amino acids: CASSLEGLGGGSSYNEQFF. This chain joins TRBV7-2 and TRBJ2-1; D tentatively fits TRBD1 or TRBD2 (6 bases each). V was cut by 1 base and J by 0 bases, with 19 bases left in between. The V gene's germline CDR1 is SGHTA and CDR2 FQGNSA. The CDR3 spans 19 residues.

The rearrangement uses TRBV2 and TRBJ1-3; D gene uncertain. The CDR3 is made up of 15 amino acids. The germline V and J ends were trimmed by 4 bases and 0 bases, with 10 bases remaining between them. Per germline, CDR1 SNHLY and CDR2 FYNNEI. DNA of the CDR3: TGTGCCAGCAGTGTTAGCAGATACTCTGGAAACACCATATATTTT. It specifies CASSVSRYSGNTIYF. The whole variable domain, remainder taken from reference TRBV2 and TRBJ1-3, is EPEVTQTPSHQVTQMGQEVILRCVPISNHLYFYWYRQILGQKVEFLVSFYNNEISEKSEIFDDQFSVERPDGSNFTLKIRSTKLEDSAMYFCASSVSRYSGNTIYFGEGSWLTVV.

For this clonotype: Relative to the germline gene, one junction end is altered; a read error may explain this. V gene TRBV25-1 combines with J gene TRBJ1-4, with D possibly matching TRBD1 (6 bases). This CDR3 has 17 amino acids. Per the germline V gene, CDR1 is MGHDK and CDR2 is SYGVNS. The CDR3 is CASSEYIPGAGSEKLFF. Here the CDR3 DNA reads TGTGCTAGCAGTGAATATATCCCAGGGGCAGGAAGTGAAAAACTGTTTTTT.

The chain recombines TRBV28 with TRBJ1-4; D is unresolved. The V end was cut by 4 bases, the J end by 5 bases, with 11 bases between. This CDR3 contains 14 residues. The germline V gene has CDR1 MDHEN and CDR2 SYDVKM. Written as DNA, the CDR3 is TGTGCCAGCAGTTCCGTGACGGAGAATGAAAAACTGTTTTTT. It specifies CASSSVTENEKLFF.

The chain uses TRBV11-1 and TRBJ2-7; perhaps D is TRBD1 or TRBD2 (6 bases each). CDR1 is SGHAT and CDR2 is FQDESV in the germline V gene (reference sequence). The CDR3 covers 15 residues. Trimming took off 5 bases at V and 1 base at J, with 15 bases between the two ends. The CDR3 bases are TGTGCCAGCAGCAGAGGGGGGACACATTCCTACGAGCAGTACTTC. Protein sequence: CASSRGGTHSYEQYF. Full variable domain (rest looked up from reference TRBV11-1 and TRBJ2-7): EAEVAQSPRYKITEKSQAVAFWCDPISGHATLYWYRQILGQGPELLVQFQDESVVDDSQLPKDRFSAERLKGVDSTLKIQPAELGDSAMYLCASSRGGTHSYEQYFGPGTRLTVT.

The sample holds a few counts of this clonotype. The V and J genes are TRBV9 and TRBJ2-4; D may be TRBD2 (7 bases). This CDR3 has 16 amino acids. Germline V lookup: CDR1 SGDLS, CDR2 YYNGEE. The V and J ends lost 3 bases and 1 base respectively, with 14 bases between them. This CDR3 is CASSAGGGFAKNIQYF. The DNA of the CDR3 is TGTGCCAGCAGCGCGGGCGGGGGCTTCGCCAAAAACATTCAGTACTTC.

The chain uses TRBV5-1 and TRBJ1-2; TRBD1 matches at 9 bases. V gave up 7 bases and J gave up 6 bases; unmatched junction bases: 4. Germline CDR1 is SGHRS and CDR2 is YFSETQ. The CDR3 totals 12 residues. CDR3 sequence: CASGDREDGYTF. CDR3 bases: TGCGCCAGCGGGGACAGGGAAGATGGCTACACCTTC. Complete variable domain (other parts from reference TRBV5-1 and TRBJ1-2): KAGVTQTPRYLIKTRGQQVTLSCSPISGHRSVSWYQQTPGQGLQFLFEYFSETQRNKGNFPGRFSGRQFSNSRSEMNVSTLELGDSALYLCASGDREDGYTFGSGTRLTVV.

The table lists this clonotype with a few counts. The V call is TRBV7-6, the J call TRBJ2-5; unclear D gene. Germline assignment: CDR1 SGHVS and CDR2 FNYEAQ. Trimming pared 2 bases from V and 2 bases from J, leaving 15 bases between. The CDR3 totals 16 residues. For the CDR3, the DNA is TGTGCCAGCAGCTTATGGGTAGGAACAGCGCAAGAGACCCAGTACTTC. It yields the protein CASSLWVGTAQETQYF.

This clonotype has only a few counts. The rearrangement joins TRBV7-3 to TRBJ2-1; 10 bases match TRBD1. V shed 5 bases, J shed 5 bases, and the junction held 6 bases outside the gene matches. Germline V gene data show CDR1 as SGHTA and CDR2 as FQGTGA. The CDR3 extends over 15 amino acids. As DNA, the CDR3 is TGTGCCAGCAGCCCCGGGGACAGGGGCCACAATGAGCAGTTCTTC. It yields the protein CASSPGDRGHNEQFF.

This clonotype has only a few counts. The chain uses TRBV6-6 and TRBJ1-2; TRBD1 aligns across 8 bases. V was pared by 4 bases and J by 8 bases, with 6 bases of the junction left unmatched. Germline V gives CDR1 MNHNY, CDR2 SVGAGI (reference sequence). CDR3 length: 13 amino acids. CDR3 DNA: TGTGCCAGCAGTTCACCGCAGGGGGCCGGCTACACCTTC. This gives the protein CASSSPQGAGYTF.

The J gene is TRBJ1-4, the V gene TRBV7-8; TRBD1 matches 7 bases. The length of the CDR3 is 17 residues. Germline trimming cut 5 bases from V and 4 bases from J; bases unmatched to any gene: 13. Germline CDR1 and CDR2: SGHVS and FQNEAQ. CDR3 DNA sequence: TGTGCCAGCAGCGTGGGACAGCGGGCTATTCTTAATGAAAAACTGTTTTTT. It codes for CASSVGQRAILNEKLFF.

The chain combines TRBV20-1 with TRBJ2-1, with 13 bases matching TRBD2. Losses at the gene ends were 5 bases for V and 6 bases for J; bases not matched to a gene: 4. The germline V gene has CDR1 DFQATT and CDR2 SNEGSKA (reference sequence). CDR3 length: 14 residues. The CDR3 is CSASLAGGINEQFF. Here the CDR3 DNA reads TGCAGTGCTTCACTAGCGGGAGGGATCAATGAGCAGTTCTTC.

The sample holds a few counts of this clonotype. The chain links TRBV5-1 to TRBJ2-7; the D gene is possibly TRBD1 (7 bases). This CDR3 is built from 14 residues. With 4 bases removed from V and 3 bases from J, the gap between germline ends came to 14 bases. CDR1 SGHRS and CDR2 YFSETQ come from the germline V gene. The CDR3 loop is CASSVSGQDYEQYF. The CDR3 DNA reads TGCGCCAGCAGCGTTAGCGGACAGGACTACGAGCAGTACTTC.

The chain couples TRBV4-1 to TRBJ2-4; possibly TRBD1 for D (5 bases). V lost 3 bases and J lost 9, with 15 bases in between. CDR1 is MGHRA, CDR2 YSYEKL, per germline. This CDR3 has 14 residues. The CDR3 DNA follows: TGCGCCAGCAGCCATGGACCCAGGGTGAGCATTCAGTACTTC. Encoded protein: CASSHGPRVSIQYF.

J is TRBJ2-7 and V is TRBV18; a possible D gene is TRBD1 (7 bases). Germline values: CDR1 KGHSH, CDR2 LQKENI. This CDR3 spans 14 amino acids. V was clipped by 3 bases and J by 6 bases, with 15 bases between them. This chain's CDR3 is CASSPSQGDFEQYF. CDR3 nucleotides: TGTGCCAGCTCACCCAGCCAGGGGGACTTCGAGCAGTACTTC.

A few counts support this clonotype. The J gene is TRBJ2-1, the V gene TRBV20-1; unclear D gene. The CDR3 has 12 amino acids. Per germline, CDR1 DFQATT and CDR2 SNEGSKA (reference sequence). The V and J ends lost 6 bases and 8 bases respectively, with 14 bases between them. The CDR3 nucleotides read TGCAGTGCACCGGACCAGACCCATGAGCAGTTCTTC. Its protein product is CSAPDQTHEQFF.

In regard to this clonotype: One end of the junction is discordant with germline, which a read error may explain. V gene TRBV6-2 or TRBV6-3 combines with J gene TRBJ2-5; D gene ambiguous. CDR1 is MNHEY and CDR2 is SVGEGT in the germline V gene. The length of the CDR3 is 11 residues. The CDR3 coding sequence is TGTACCAGCAGTTACCCTGCGGCCCAGTACTTC. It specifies CTSSYPAAQYF.